Sequencing of this T cell receptor (beta chain) was carried out in a study of shared clonotypes between healthy human individuals. Study-wide results and caveats: Among donors, the sharing of clonotypes was expected to be influenced by sequencing depth. A handful of donors had around 5.2% of their naive CD4 clonotypes in common.

The table came from immunoSEQ multiplex PCR; TCRdb's copy has only in-frame clones and leaves some out. This sample has over a million clones, with about 96% found just once. The germline V gene encodes CDR1 SGHNT and CDR2 YYREEE (reference sequence). CDR3 size: 15 residues. V lost 4 bases and J 5 bases, leaving 15 bases between the germline ends. A word on this clone: Its target is unknown.

Sequenced: naive CD4+ T cells sorted from blood. Subset noted: CD45RA+ positively selected. This chain connects TRBV5-4 to TRBJ1-4; possibly TRBD1 for D (5 bases). This TCR derives from a man aged 25 to 45 in good health. This chain's CDR3 is CASSRYDRENEKLFF. In nucleotides, the CDR3 is TGTGCCAGCAGCCGTTACGACAGAGAAAATGAAAAACTGTTTTTT.